The clone carrying this TCR beta chain was seen a handful of times. Germline V gives CDR1 SGHVT, CDR2 SQSDAQ. This CDR3 spans 13 amino acids. V was shortened by 4 bases and J by 5 bases, with 11 bases between the two germline ends. This specimen comes from a study of T cell repertoires in cytomegalovirus infection. Overall study context: From public TCR beta signatures came an indication of both CMV infection and matching HLA type.

Using its own MiXCR run on the reads, TCRdb lists one record per CDR3 protein. The table includes 200,000 or so distinct CDR3 sequences, roughly 28% detected once. The receptor comes from a human donor in good health (CMV status not recorded). Some clones in this sample may be carry-over from other donors' samples. Sequenced material: PBMCs. The J gene is TRBJ2-5, the V gene TRBV7-4; D possibly matches TRBD1 or TRBD2 (6 bases each). In DNA form, the CDR3 reads TGTGCCAGCAGCTCGGGGGCAGGGGAGACCCAGTACTTC. Translation gives CASSSGAGETQYF.